This passage covers 4 T cell receptor beta chains from one sample sequenced in a study of T cells after yellow fever vaccination. One entry per CDR3 protein results from TCRdb running MiXCR on the 5' RACE reads. The sample lists tens of thousands of distinct CDR3 sequences; around 7% were seen once. The source was CD8+ T cells sorted from PBMCs, collected 9 to 10 days after the first yellow fever vaccination. These receptors were obtained from a man younger than 35 who received the YFV17D yellow fever vaccine.

This clonotype was counted many times. V gene TRBV29-1 combines with J gene TRBJ1-2; maybe TRBD1 (6 bases). V was shortened by 6 bases and J by 5 bases, with 10 bases between the two germline ends. The CDR3 covers 11 residues. CDR1 is SQVTM, CDR2 ANQGSEA, per germline. The CDR3, as DNA: TGCAGCGTCGGGGGGGCTTATGGCTACACCTTC. Its protein product is CSVGGAYGYTF.

This clonotype came up many times. The rearrangement links TRBV7-2 to TRBJ2-2, with D perhaps matching TRBD2 (5 bases). Germline CDR1 reads SGHTA; CDR2 reads FQGNSA. With 5 bases removed from V and 3 bases from J, the gap between germline ends came to 19 bases. The CDR3 consists of 17 residues. CDR3 region: CASSASREPFDTGELFF. The CDR3 region has the DNA TGTGCCAGCAGCGCCTCAAGGGAGCCCTTCGACACCGGGGAGCTGTTTTTT.

The chain has TRBV29-1 and TRBJ2-7, with TRBD2 identical over 7 bases. The CDR3 is 13 residues long. V gave up 7 bases and J gave up 1 base; unmatched junction bases: 7. Germline loops: CDR1 SQVTM, CDR2 ANQGSEA. The CDR3 DNA sequence: TGCAGCGCTAAGGGAGGGGATTCCTACGAGCAGTACTTC. Protein: CSAKGGDSYEQYF.

This sequence joins TRBV12-3 or TRBV12-4 and TRBJ1-4; D not certain. The CDR3 runs 12 residues. The V gene lost 1 base and the J gene lost 14 bases, with 11 bases spanning the gap. CDR3 residues: CASSLGRTHLFF. The CDR3 DNA reads as TGTGCCAGCAGTTTAGGACGGACTCATCTGTTTTTT.